This T cell receptor (beta chain) is drawn from a study of T-cell reconstitution after alpha-beta-depleted transplantation in children. V shed 0 bases and J shed 4 bases, with 16 bases lying between them. The germline gives CDR1 LGHNA, CDR2 YNFKEQ. The CDR3 extends over 17 amino acids. Library preparation (for TCRbeta) was performed with unique molecular identifiers. TCRdb re-derived calls from the PCR reads in MiXCR, one entry per CDR3 protein. The sample holds hundreds of thousands of distinct CDR3 sequences, roughly 7.8% seen once. In this sample, this clonotype turned up a few times. Its antigen is currently unknown. General study points: Several patients had high TCRbeta diversity at day 60; it came from surviving recipient T cells and thymic progenitors. The authors attributed T-cell counts and diversity one year after transplant mostly to newly produced T cells. Roughly two months post-transplant, alpha-beta T cells reportedly originated from several hundred graft clones that had expanded.

The sample was peripheral blood, taken 360 days after TCRalphabeta/CD19-depleted stem cell transplant. The chain has TRBV4-2 and TRBJ2-1, with D unresolved. The sequence was obtained from a female patient aged 2 to 10 who had a stem cell transplant for Fanconi anemia, so the T cells may come from the graft donor. The CDR3 DNA sequence: TGTGCCAGCAGCCAAGATTGGGCGGCAAGTCGGTACAATGAGCAGTTCTTC. Translated, it gives CASSQDWAASRYNEQFF.